A selection of T cell receptor beta chains follows, all from one sample in a study of human T cells and chemical hapten exposure. TCRdb re-called the RACE reads through MiXCR, storing one row per CDR3 protein. Of about 340,000 distinct CDR3 sequences in the sample, roughly 6.9% are singletons; the top ten hold about 8%. This specimen was whole blood, taken in connection with sensitization to the hapten diphenylcyclopropenone (DPC). Source of these receptors: a young woman with alopecia areata. Some clones in this sample may be carry-over from other donors' samples. CDR3s include the opening cysteine and the closing phenylalanine or tryptophan. D genes are given only for firm matches.

D: .; V: TRBV7-2; J: TRBJ2-3; CDR3: CASSLPQGADTQYF
D: .; V: TRBV6-2/TRBV6-3; J: TRBJ2-7; CDR3: CASSPRQGGYEQYF
D: .; V: TRBV2; J: TRBJ2-6; CDR3: CASSTGLGANVLTF
D: TRBD1; V: TRBV4-1; J: TRBJ1-2; CDR3: CASSQESPGGYGYTF
D: .; V: TRBV9; J: TRBJ2-7; CDR3: CASSVGISVPPEQYF
D: .; V: TRBV4-3; J: TRBJ1-6; CDR3: CASSQEFGREDSPLHF
D: .; V: TRBV20-1; J: TRBJ1-4; CDR3: CSAATARPNQNEKLFF
D: TRBD1; V: TRBV20-1; J: TRBJ2-7; CDR3: CSAPRERTGGYEQYF
D: .; V: TRBV4-1; J: TRBJ2-3; CDR3: CASSQERVMADTQYF
D: .; V: TRBV4-3; J: TRBJ1-1; CDR3: CASSQVPVENTEAFF
D: .; V: TRBV24-1; J: TRBJ1-5; CDR3: CATSAPDQPQHF
D: .; V: TRBV6-2/TRBV6-3; J: TRBJ2-1; CDR3: CASRRSTRTTQFF
D: .; V: TRBV10-3; J: TRBJ1-5; CDR3: CAISESSTIDQPQHF
D: TRBD1; V: TRBV27; J: TRBJ2-3; CDR3: CASSLTTGSSTDTQYF
D: .; V: TRBV6-2/TRBV6-3; J: TRBJ1-2; CDR3: CASSYSNIAVNYGYTF
D: TRBD1; V: TRBV3-1; J: TRBJ2-7; CDR3: CASSDMGQPLEQYF
D: .; V: TRBV7-9; J: TRBJ2-1; CDR3: CASSPDEGPRYNEQFF
D: .; V: TRBV29-1; J: TRBJ1-4; CDR3: CSVEGPGGEKLFF
D: TRBD1; V: TRBV6-1; J: TRBJ1-1; CDR3: CASSQRTGTANKLNTEAFF
D: .; V: TRBV6-1; J: TRBJ1-5; CDR3: CASSEGGHLNQPQHF
D: TRBD1; V: TRBV6-5; J: TRBJ1-1; CDR3: CATYRGRNTEAFF
D: .; V: TRBV7-9; J: TRBJ1-5; CDR3: CASSSTGSSNQPQHF
D: .; V: TRBV12-3/TRBV12-4; J: TRBJ1-2; CDR3: CASSLGQTFYGYTF
D: .; V: TRBV7-2; J: TRBJ2-1; CDR3: CASSLGGASSYNEQFF
D: TRBD1; V: TRBV12-3/TRBV12-4; J: TRBJ2-3; CDR3: CASGRQGRGTDTQYF
D: .; V: TRBV9; J: TRBJ1-1; CDR3: CASRQGPLMNTEAFF
D: TRBD1; V: TRBV4-3; J: TRBJ1-6; CDR3: CASSQDRGRSPLHF
D: TRBD2; V: TRBV4-3; J: TRBJ2-3; CDR3: CASSQVFGTSGADTQYF
D: .; V: TRBV28; J: TRBJ2-7; CDR3: CASKPSELNSPYEQYF
D: TRBD1; V: TRBV27; J: TRBJ2-7; CDR3: CASSPPISPYRGTYEQYF
D: TRBD1; V: TRBV6-2/TRBV6-3; J: TRBJ1-1; CDR3: CASSPPRGGLGTEAFF
D: TRBD1; V: TRBV12-3/TRBV12-4; J: TRBJ1-4; CDR3: CASSTRQGLNEKLFF
D: .; V: TRBV10-3; J: TRBJ2-6; CDR3: CAISENYAPGANVLTF
D: .; V: TRBV6-2/TRBV6-3; J: TRBJ1-5; CDR3: CASSYEAHQPQHF
D: .; V: TRBV21-1; J: TRBJ1-1; CDR3: CASSDHTEAFF
D: .; V: TRBV28; J: TRBJ2-3; CDR3: CASSSRAPDTQYF
D: TRBD2; V: TRBV7-9; J: TRBJ2-7; CDR3: CASSLYGGDSYEQYF
D: .; V: TRBV5-6; J: TRBJ1-4; CDR3: CASSFRGPGTNEKLFF
D: TRBD1; V: TRBV29-1; J: TRBJ1-1; CDR3: CSGEQGGTEAFF
D: TRBD2; V: TRBV5-1; J: TRBJ2-3; CDR3: CASSLMGGVDTQYF
D: TRBD1; V: TRBV6-5; J: TRBJ2-7; CDR3: CASSNRQGREYF
D: .; V: TRBV18; J: TRBJ2-3; CDR3: CASSPDSVADTQYF
D: .; V: TRBV24-1; J: TRBJ1-2; CDR3: CATSDFAGPSNYGYTF
D: TRBD1; V: TRBV6-1; J: TRBJ2-3; CDR3: CASNRGRVADTQYF
D: TRBD1; V: TRBV7-2; J: TRBJ1-1; CDR3: CASSGGQGTTEAFF
D: .; V: TRBV6-1; J: TRBJ2-2; CDR3: CASSDPLAGTGELFF
D: .; V: TRBV28; J: TRBJ2-7; CDR3: CASSLGDFQAYEQYF
D: TRBD1; V: TRBV6-2/TRBV6-3; J: TRBJ1-5; CDR3: CASTYRGGNQPQHF
D: .; V: TRBV27; J: TRBJ1-2; CDR3: CASSQAGPHGYTF
D: TRBD2; V: TRBV10-3; J: TRBJ2-7; CDR3: CAISDSGGSYEQYF
D: TRBD1; V: TRBV6-1; J: TRBJ2-2; CDR3: CASSDDRGTGELFF